This T cell receptor beta chain was identified during a study of shared clonotypes between healthy human individuals. Looking at the study overall: Those who served as donors were a couple of women and a few men between the ages of 18 and 49.

Trimming cost V 2 bases and J 5 bases; bases outside gene matches: 3. Germline CDR1 and CDR2: MDHEN and SYDVKM. The CDR3 contains 13 residues. CD45RO-negative cells were positively selected for CCR7, leaving out terminally differentiated effector memory CD45RA+ cells. A single count supports this clone. Other DNA sequences in the same sample also yield this CDR3. Genomic DNA of every subset was divided equally among multiple immunoSEQ plates. Using immunoSEQ multiplex PCR, the repertoire was profiled, and TCRdb retains in-frame clones only, with some absent. The table records about 1,800,000 clones, approximately 94% of them present only once.

The sample comprised naive CD8+ T cells sorted from blood. The gene calls are TRBV28 and TRBJ2-7; 7 bases fit TRBD1. The clonotype was recovered from a man aged 18 to 30 in good health. CDR3 nucleotides: TGTGCCAGCAGTTTAAGGGGGCGGGACGAGCAGTACTTC. It yields the protein CASSLRGRDEQYF.